These 13 T cell receptor beta chains were sequenced from one sample in a study of spatial heterogeneity in lung cancer. MiXCR, applied by TCRdb to the 5' RACE reads, yields one record per CDR3 protein. Among 20,000 or so distinct CDR3 sequences, 9% to 10% were seen once, and the ten largest hold 30% to 45%. Time point: blood at routine non-recurrence follow-up after resection. Sequenced here: PBMCs, sampled at follow-up. The receptors originated from a female donor with early-stage non-small cell lung cancer.

The chain uses TRBV3-1 and TRBJ1-5; no firm D call. CDR3 length: 14 residues. CDR1 is LGHDT and CDR2 is YNNKEL in the germline V gene (reference sequence). V was pared by 0 bases and J by 7 bases, with 10 bases between. The CDR3 loop is CASSQDSGRQPQHF. The CDR3 DNA sequence: TGTGCCAGCAGCCAAGATTCCGGTAGGCAGCCCCAGCATTTT.

The chain links TRBV28 to TRBJ1-4, with 7 bases fitting TRBD1. The germline CDR1 and CDR2 sequences are MDHEN and SYDVKM. Trimming cost V 2 bases and J 7 bases; bases outside gene matches: 1. This CDR3 spans 13 amino acids. The CDR3 DNA is TGTGCCAGCAGTTTAGACAGGGTTGAAAAACTGTTTTTT. Translated, it gives CASSLDRVEKLFF.

This clonotype was observed many times. The chain recombines TRBV3-1 with TRBJ2-6, with no clear D. The CDR3 runs to 15 residues. The germline gives CDR1 LGHDT, CDR2 YNNKEL (reference sequence). V lost 4 bases and J lost 0, with 7 bases in between. The CDR3 region has the DNA TGTGCCAGCAGCCTAACAGTCTCTGGGGCCAACGTCCTGACTTTC. Protein: CASSLTVSGANVLTF.

This clonotype was counted only a few times. This CDR3 reads CSVRRDSAFNEQFF. Here the CDR3 DNA reads TGCAGCGTTCGCAGGGACTCCGCCTTCAATGAGCAGTTCTTC. The V and J genes are TRBV29-1 and TRBJ2-1; possible D gene TRBD2, 6 bases. V lost 5 bases and J lost 6, with 17 bases in between. The CDR3 is 14 residues long. Germline V gives CDR1 SQVTM, CDR2 ANQGSEA.

This clonotype was seen repeatedly, ten times or more. The J gene is TRBJ1-2, the V gene TRBV27, with D possibly being TRBD1 (6 bases). From germline, CDR1 is MNHEY and CDR2 SMNVEV (reference sequence). Trimming cost V 5 bases and J 3 bases, with 10 bases left between them. The CDR3 has 13 amino acids. The CDR3 coding sequence is TGTGCCAGCAGTCCGCAGGGGTACTATGGCTACACCTTC. Translation: CASSPQGYYGYTF.

This clonotype came up a few times. The chain combines TRBV6-6 with TRBJ2-1; D call uncertain. Germline lookup yields CDR1 MNHNY and CDR2 SVGAGI (reference sequence). This CDR3 region has 16 residues. V was pared by 6 bases and J by 5 bases, with 20 bases between. CDR3 amino acids: CASSRSGTMGHNEQFF. CDR3 nucleotide sequence: TGTGCCAGCAGCAGGAGTGGTACTATGGGTCACAATGAGCAGTTCTTC.

In its sample, this clonotype was seen many times. This sequence joins TRBV7-9 and TRBJ2-3; 7 nucleotides agree with TRBD2. The CDR3 consists of 14 residues. V was pared by 5 bases and J by 0 bases, with 2 bases of the junction left unmatched. Germline CDR1 reads SEHNR; CDR2 reads FQNEAQ (reference sequence). CDR3 in DNA: TGTGCCAGCAGCCTTAGCGGGAGCACAGATACGCAGTATTTT. It translates to CASSLSGSTDTQYF. The variable domain in full, completed from reference TRBV7-9 and TRBJ2-3, reads DTGVSQNPRHKITKRGQNVTFRCDPISEHNRLYWYRQTLGQGPEFLTYFQNEAQLEKSRLLSDRFSAERPKGSFSTLEIQRTEQGDSAMYLCASSLSGSTDTQYFGPGTRLTVL.

The table lists this clonotype with many counts. The chain recombines TRBV7-2 with TRBJ2-3; D is unclear. There are 11 residues in the CDR3. Germline-derived CDR1 and CDR2 are SGHTA and FQGNSA. Trimming took off 8 bases at V and 6 bases at J, with 9 bases between the two ends. Here the CDR3 DNA reads TGTGCCAGCGGCGAGGCGGATACGCAGTATTTT. Its protein product is CASGEADTQYF.

This clonotype was seen more than once but under ten times. V is TRBV14 and J is TRBJ1-2, with no clear D. The V gene lost 1 base and the J gene lost 4 bases, with 7 bases spanning the gap. This CDR3 spans 13 amino acids. CDR1 is SGHDN, CDR2 FVKESK, per germline. CDR3 sequence: CASSQVYSYGYTF. CDR3 DNA sequence: TGTGCCAGCAGCCAAGTGTACAGCTATGGCTACACCTTC. Based on the CDR3 plus reference TRBV14 and TRBJ1-2, the full variable domain is EAGVTQFPSHSVIEKGQTVTLRCDPISGHDNLYWYRRVMGKEIKFLLHFVKESKQDESGMPNNRFLAERTGGTYSTLKVQPAELEDSGVYFCASSQVYSYGYTFGSGTRLTVV.

This clonotype was seen many times. This chain joins TRBV5-4 and TRBJ1-1; the D is unclear. Trimming pared 0 bases from V and 4 bases from J, leaving 10 bases between. CDR1 is SGHNT and CDR2 is YYREEE in the germline V gene (reference sequence). The CDR3 has 14 amino acids. The CDR3 region is CASSLVFTSTEAFF. CDR3 nucleotides: TGTGCCAGCAGCTTGGTATTTACGAGCACTGAAGCTTTCTTT.

This clonotype was found many times. This chain uses TRBV12-3 or TRBV12-4 with TRBJ2-7, with TRBD1 identical over 9 bases. The J segment lost 2 bases and the V segment lost 3 bases, leaving 8 bases of the junction unmatched. There are 16 residues in the CDR3. The CDR3: CASSFTRGQGTYEQYF. In DNA form, the CDR3 reads TGTGCCAGCAGTTTCACTCGGGGACAGGGTACCTACGAGCAGTACTTC.

The chain has TRBV20-1 and TRBJ2-7; D may be TRBD1 (6 bases). The CDR3 runs 12 residues. Trimming cost V 6 bases and J 2 bases, with 11 bases left between them. CDR1 and CDR2 (germline): DFQATT, SNEGSKA (reference sequence). The CDR3 loop reads CSAQGSTYEQYF. The CDR3 bases are TGCAGTGCACAGGGCAGTACCTACGAGCAGTACTTC.

This clonotype has ten or more counts. J is TRBJ1-2 and V is TRBV4-3; 11 nucleotides line up with TRBD1. Germline V gives CDR1 LGHNA, CDR2 YSLEER. This CDR3 is 16 amino acids long. V shed 4 bases, J shed 4 bases, and the junction held 8 bases outside the gene matches. This chain's CDR3 is CASSPDRGHGIYGYTF. For the CDR3, the DNA is TGCGCCAGCAGCCCGGACAGGGGGCATGGAATCTATGGCTACACCTTC.